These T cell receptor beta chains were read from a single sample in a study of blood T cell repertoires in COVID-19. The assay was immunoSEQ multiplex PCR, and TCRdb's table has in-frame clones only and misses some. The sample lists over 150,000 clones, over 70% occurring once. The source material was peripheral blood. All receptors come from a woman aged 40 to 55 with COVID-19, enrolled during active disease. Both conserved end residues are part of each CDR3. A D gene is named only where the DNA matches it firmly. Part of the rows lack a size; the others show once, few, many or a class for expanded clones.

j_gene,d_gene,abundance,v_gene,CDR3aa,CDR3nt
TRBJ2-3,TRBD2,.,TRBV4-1,CASSQVPTLAGATDTQYF,TGCGCCAGCAGCCAAGTGCCTACTCTAGCGGGGGCCACAGATACGCAGTATTTT
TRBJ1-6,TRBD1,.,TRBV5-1,CASSRQPRDSYDSPLHF,TGCGCCAGCAGCAGACAACCCCGGGACAGCTACGATTCACCCCTCCACTTT
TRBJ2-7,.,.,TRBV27,CASSLLLDYEQYF,TGTGCCAGCAGTTTACTACTAGATTACGAGCAGTACTTC
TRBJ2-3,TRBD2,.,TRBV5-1,CASSHGLAGVGTDTQYF,TGCGCCAGCAGCCACGGACTAGCGGGAGTCGGGACAGATACGCAGTATTTT
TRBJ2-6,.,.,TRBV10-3,CAIRGLGSGANVLTF,TGTGCCATCAGGGGGCTCGGCTCTGGGGCCAACGTCCTGACTTTC
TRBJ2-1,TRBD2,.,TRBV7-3,CASSPWVTAGINEQFF,TGTGCCAGCAGCCCGTGGGTCACAGCGGGGATCAATGAGCAGTTCTTC
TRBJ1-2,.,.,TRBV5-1,CASSLLGEGSYGYTF,TGCGCCAGCAGCTTGCTCGGGGAGGGAAGTTATGGCTACACCTTC
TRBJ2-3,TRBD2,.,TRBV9,CASTPSGVGPRTDTQYF,TGTGCCAGCACCCCAAGCGGGGTCGGCCCTCGTACAGATACGCAGTATTTT
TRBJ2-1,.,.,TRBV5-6,CASSLNEGIEQFF,TGTGCCAGCAGCTTGAATGAGGGCATCGAGCAGTTCTTC
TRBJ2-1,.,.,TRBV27,CASSLSGTGASRGEQFF,TGTGCCAGCAGTTTAAGCGGCACGGGAGCCTCGAGGGGTGAGCAGTTCTTC
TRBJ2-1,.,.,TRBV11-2,CASSHWTGRGNEQFF,TGTGCCAGCAGCCACTGGACAGGGAGGGGCAATGAGCAGTTCTTC
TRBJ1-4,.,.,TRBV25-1,CASTSGSMGKLFF,TGTGCCAGCACCTCGGGATCTATGGGGAAACTGTTTTTT
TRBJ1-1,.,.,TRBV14,CASSPWAGLLNTEAFF,TGTGCCAGCAGCCCTTGGGCAGGGCTACTGAACACTGAAGCTTTCTTT
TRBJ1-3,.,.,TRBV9,CASSVEGLRDFRSGNTIYF,TGTGCCAGCAGCGTAGAGGGTCTCCGGGACTTTCGCTCTGGAAACACCATATATTTT
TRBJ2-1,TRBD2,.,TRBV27,CASSLQIASGSGNEQFF,TGTGCCAGCAGTTTACAGATCGCTAGCGGGAGCGGTAATGAGCAGTTCTTC
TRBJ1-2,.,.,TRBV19,CASSIDPAAGYGYTF,TGTGCCAGTAGTATAGATCCGGCGGCGGGCTATGGCTACACCTTC
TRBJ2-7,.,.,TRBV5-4,CASSLASGREQYF,TGTGCCAGCAGCTTGGCCTCGGGTCGCGAGCAGTACTTC
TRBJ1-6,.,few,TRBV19,CASSMMGAYSPLHF,TGTGCCAGTAGTATGATGGGGGCTTATTCACCCCTCCACTTT
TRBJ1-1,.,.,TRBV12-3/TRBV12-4,CASSLAKVAAFF,TGTGCCAGCAGTTTAGCCAAAGTAGCAGCTTTCTTT
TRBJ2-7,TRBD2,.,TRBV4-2,CASSQASGGAYEQYF,TGTGCCAGCAGCCAAGCCAGCGGGGGAGCGTACGAGCAGTACTTC
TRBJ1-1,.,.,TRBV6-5,CASGRGDAFF,TGTGCCAGCGGTCGGGGGGACGCTTTCTTT
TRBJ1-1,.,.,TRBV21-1,CASPKGEGVSYTEAFF,TGTGCCAGCCCGAAGGGAGAGGGAGTGAGTTACACTGAAGCTTTCTTT
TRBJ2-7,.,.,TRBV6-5,CASGVRTDEQYF,TGTGCCAGCGGGGTTAGGACAGACGAGCAGTACTTC
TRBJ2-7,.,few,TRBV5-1,CASSLDGRMPPYEQYF,TGCGCCAGCAGCTTGGATGGCAGGATGCCTCCCTACGAGCAGTACTTC